This TCR beta chain was sequenced in a study of cytomegalovirus exposure and HLA in healthy donors. Vbeta (60) and Jbeta (13) primers were used in the PCR. Data came from immunoSEQ multiplex PCR; TCRdb stores just in-frame clones and leaves some out. The sample lists some 160,000 clones, around 84% occurring once. The TCR sequence derives from a middle-aged woman in good health and CMV-seronegative. The sample taken for sequencing was PBMCs.

The CDR3 spells CASTTEGAGIEQYF. CDR3 nucleotide sequence: TGTGCCAGCACGACGGAGGGAGCGGGGATCGAGCAGTACTTC. The genes are TRBV2 and TRBJ2-7; 7 bases fit TRBD2. Germline V gives CDR1 SNHLY, CDR2 FYNNEI. Trimming cost V 7 bases and J 6 bases; bases outside gene matches: 12. This CDR3 has 14 residues.